The source of this T cell receptor (beta chain) is a study of blood T cell repertoires in COVID-19. The CDR3 spans 15 residues. This clone appeared once. Profiling relied on immunoSEQ multiplex PCR, and the TCRdb table lists in-frame clones only, not all of them. The top ten clones hold about 20% of a sample with approximately 61,000 clones, about 77% of them seen once. The sequence derives from an older man with active or convalescent COVID-19. This rearrangement joins TRBV12-2 to TRBJ2-2; the D call in the table, TRBD2, was not verified against the DNA. TRBV12-2 is reported as a pseudogene. Material for sequencing was peripheral blood. The CDR3 spells CASRVGGPRTGELFF. As DNA, the CDR3 is TGTGCAAGTCGCGTCGGGGGGCCCCGCACCGGGGAGCTGTTTTTT.